Shown below are 21 T cell receptor beta chains from a single sample sequenced in a study of spatial heterogeneity in lung cancer. TCRdb re-analysed the 5' RACE reads in MiXCR, keeping a single row per CDR3 protein. The sample contains around 75,000 distinct CDR3 sequences, roughly 13% of which appear only once. Time point noted: sample taken at primary tumor resection. Sequencing covered unsorted whole RNA taken from tumor, nontumor lung or frozen PBMC. Sample: PBMCs, taken at surgery. Source of these receptors: a male donor with early-stage non-small cell lung cancer.

The gene calls are TRBV7-2 and TRBJ2-7; 9 bases are shared with TRBD2. J was trimmed by 2 bases and V by 1 base; bases with no gene match: 0. Germline CDR1 SGHTA, CDR2 FQGNSA. The CDR3 consists of 14 residues. CDR3 in amino acids: CASSLGGRAYEQYF. The DNA of the CDR3 is TGTGCCAGCAGCTTAGGCGGGAGGGCCTACGAGCAGTACTTC. Based on the CDR3 plus reference TRBV7-2 and TRBJ2-7, the full variable domain is GAGVSQSPSNKVTEKGKDVELRCDPISGHTALYWYRQSLGQGLEFLIYFQGNSAPDKSGLPSDRFSAERTGGSVSTLTIQRTQQEDSAVYLCASSLGGRAYEQYFGPGTRLTVT.

This clonotype was seen more than once but under ten times. This chain links TRBV5-4 with TRBJ2-1, with 8 bases identical to TRBD1. The CDR3 contains 17 residues. Germline CDR1 is SGHNT and CDR2 is YYREEE (reference sequence). With 0 bases clipped from V and 4 bases from J, the junction kept 9 bases outside the gene matches. This CDR3 is CASSLDVTGEGYNEQFF. CDR3 DNA: TGTGCCAGCAGCTTGGACGTGACAGGGGAAGGATACAATGAGCAGTTCTTC.

This clonotype was seen at least ten times. CDR3 sequence reads: CASSPITIYYGYTF. In DNA, the CDR3 is TGTGCCAGCTCACCAATAACAATCTACTATGGCTACACCTTC. V and J are TRBV18 and TRBJ1-2; D unclear. CDR3 length equals 14 residues. Germline V gives CDR1 KGHSH, CDR2 LQKENI. V was trimmed by 2 bases and J by 3 bases, leaving 10 bases between them. Using reference TRBV18 and TRBJ1-2 for the parts outside the CDR3, the full variable domain is NAGVMQNPRHLVRRRGQEARLRCSPMKGHSHVYWYRQLPEEGLKFMVYLQKENIIDESGMPKERFSAEFPKEGPSILRIQQVVRGDSAAYFCASSPITIYYGYTFGSGTRLTVV.

This clonotype was counted at least ten times. The rearrangement uses TRBV5-5 and TRBJ2-5; 8 positions agree with TRBD2. Germline CDR1 is SGHKS and CDR2 is YYEKEE (reference sequence). V shed 0 bases and J 4 bases; nucleotides not matched to a gene: 5. The CDR3 is made up of 15 amino acids. CDR3 residues: CASSLVTGLAETQYF. The CDR3 nucleotides are TGTGCCAGCAGCTTGGTTACCGGACTAGCAGAGACCCAGTACTTC.

This clonotype was seen many times. V usage is TRBV20-1 and J usage is TRBJ2-1, with 16 positions matching TRBD2. V was pared by 3 bases and J by 1 base, with 3 bases of the junction left unmatched. Germline CDR1 is DFQATT and CDR2 is SNEGSKA (reference sequence). The CDR3 is made up of 17 amino acids. The CDR3 sequence is CSARGLAGGISYNEQFF. CDR3 coding DNA: TGCAGTGCTAGGGGACTAGCGGGAGGGATATCCTACAATGAGCAGTTCTTC.

This clonotype has a count of ten or more. J is TRBJ2-7 and V is TRBV6-5, with TRBD2 as a possible D gene (6 bases). Between the trimmed V and J ends, which lost 7 bases and 0 bases, there was a span of 16 bases. This CDR3 is built from 15 residues. CDR1 is MNHEY and CDR2 is SVGAGI in the germline V gene. Here the CDR3 DNA reads TGTGCCAGCACCCCCGGGACTCCCAGCTCCTACGAGCAGTACTTC. Amino acid sequence: CASTPGTPSSYEQYF.

The sample holds a few counts of this clonotype. The chain couples TRBV29-1 to TRBJ1-1; no firm D call. The germline gives CDR1 SQVTM, CDR2 ANQGSEA. V was clipped by 8 bases and J by 6 bases, with 16 bases between them. This CDR3 region has 12 residues. The CDR3 bases are TGCAGCATTCGGACGGGTTATTCTGAAGCTTTCTTT. Residues: CSIRTGYSEAFF.

This clonotype was counted only a few times. The chain recombines TRBV6-2 or TRBV6-3 with TRBJ2-1, with a weak D call TRBD2 (6 bases). The CDR3 is made up of 17 amino acids. V was trimmed by 5 bases and J by 4 bases, leaving 21 bases between them. Germline CDR1 and CDR2: MNHEY and SVGEGT. This chain's CDR3 is CASSGLAPRRFYNEQFF. CDR3 nucleotides: TGTGCCAGCAGTGGCCTAGCGCCGAGACGTTTTTACAATGAGCAGTTCTTC.

This clonotype was detected a few times. The chain couples TRBV5-1 to TRBJ1-2; 7 bases align to TRBD1. CDR1 and CDR2 (germline): SGHRS, YFSETQ. The CDR3 runs 14 residues. V gave up 5 bases and J gave up 5 bases; unmatched junction bases: 9. CDR3 nucleotide sequence: TGCGCCAGCAGGACTACCGGGACAGAATATGGCTACACCTTC. It specifies CASRTTGTEYGYTF.

This clonotype has just a few counts. V gene TRBV2 combines with J gene TRBJ1-5; D not resolved. Germline V lookup: CDR1 SNHLY, CDR2 FYNNEI. V was trimmed by 5 bases and J by 3 bases, leaving 14 bases between them. The CDR3 covers 15 residues. CDR3 DNA: TGTGCCAGCAGTAATCGGGGAGGCCCCAATCAGCCCCAGCATTTT. This sequence encodes CASSNRGGPNQPQHF.

This clonotype was counted a single time. A much larger clone differs from this one at a single base, so this may be a read error. The missing conserved phenylalanine or tryptophan at the end of this CDR3 makes a read error likely. This rearrangement joins TRBV6-6 to TRBJ2-1; TRBD2 aligns across 9 bases. V lost 6 bases, J lost 3 bases, and 3 bases stayed unmatched. Germline V CDR1 and CDR2: MNHNY, SVGAGI (reference sequence). The length of the CDR3 is 14 residues. CDR3 nucleotides: TGTGCCAGCAGCTATAGCGGGGGCTACAATGAGCAGTTCCTC. Protein sequence: CASSYSGGYNEQFL.

The V call is TRBV5-1, the J call TRBJ1-2, with 8 bases that match TRBD1. The junction had 5 bases not matched to a gene; V was cut back by 4 bases and J by 6 bases. There are 13 residues in the CDR3. Germline V lookup: CDR1 SGHRS, CDR2 YFSETQ. CDR3 nucleotides: TGCGCCAGCAGCCTTCGGGACAGGAATGGCTACACCTTC. Protein: CASSLRDRNGYTF.

This clonotype has at least ten counts. The chain uses TRBV7-6 and TRBJ2-6; possible D gene TRBD2, 5 bases. The CDR3 runs 15 residues. V lost 5 bases and J 1 base, leaving 9 bases between the germline ends. Germline values: CDR1 SGHVS, CDR2 FNYEAQ. The CDR3: CASSLRVSGANVLTF. CDR3 coding DNA: TGTGCCAGCAGCCTGAGGGTATCTGGGGCCAACGTCCTGACTTTC.

The J gene is TRBJ1-1, the V gene TRBV19; TRBD1 might be the D (5 bases). Per germline, CDR1 LNHDA and CDR2 SQIVND (reference sequence). The length of the CDR3 is 15 residues. V lost 3 bases, J lost 3 bases, and 14 bases lay in between. The CDR3 spells CASSIVGRGDTEAFF. The CDR3 DNA is TGTGCCAGTAGTATTGTCGGGAGAGGGGACACTGAAGCTTTCTTT.

This chain joins TRBV5-6 and TRBJ2-1, with TRBD2 matching over 8 bases. With V trimmed by 4 bases and J by 7 bases, 10 bases remained unmatched. CDR3 size: 15 residues. Germline V gives CDR1 SGHDT, CDR2 YYEEEE. The CDR3 coding sequence is TGTGCCAGCAGCCCACTAGCGGACTTGGGAAATGAGCAGTTCTTC. It encodes CASSPLADLGNEQFF.

In its sample, this clonotype was seen many times. The V and J genes are TRBV5-1 and TRBJ1-1, with D unclear. Germline V CDR1 and CDR2: SGHRS, YFSETQ. Trimming left V 1 base short and J 2 bases short, with 6 bases between. The CDR3 consists of 13 residues. CDR3 protein: CASSLKGNTEAFF. The DNA for the CDR3 is TGCGCCAGCAGCTTGAAGGGTAACACTGAAGCTTTCTTT.

This clonotype appeared a few times. The rearrangement joins TRBV20-1 to TRBJ1-2; D possibly corresponds to TRBD1 (5 bases). This CDR3 contains 13 residues. Trimming shortened V by 1 base and J by 3 bases, and 9 bases separated the two germline ends. Germline values: CDR1 DFQATT, CDR2 SNEGSKA (reference sequence). The CDR3: CSARVARDYGYTF. CDR3 nucleotide sequence: TGCAGTGCTAGAGTTGCCAGGGACTATGGCTACACCTTC.

The table lists this clonotype with many counts. This chain links TRBV5-5 with TRBJ2-1; TRBD2 might be the D (5 bases). The CDR3 runs to 15 residues. CDR1 SGHKS and CDR2 YYEKEE come from the germline V gene (reference sequence). Deletions cut 6 bases from V and 1 base from J, with 14 bases between. The CDR3 DNA follows: TGTGCCAGCACCTCAGAGGGAATATCCTACAATGAGCAGTTCTTC. Its protein product is CASTSEGISYNEQFF.

The V gene is TRBV7-6, the J gene TRBJ1-3; D is undetermined. Germline CDR1 SGHVS, CDR2 FNYEAQ. With 6 bases removed from V and 0 bases from J, the gap between germline ends came to 9 bases. The CDR3 is made up of 14 amino acids. This chain's CDR3 is CASSPGPSGNTIYF. CDR3 nucleotides: TGTGCCAGCAGTCCGGGCCCCTCTGGAAACACCATATATTTT.

The V call is TRBV27, the J call TRBJ2-7; 7 bases match TRBD2. CDR3 length: 14 residues. Per the germline V gene, CDR1 is MNHEY and CDR2 is SMNVEV (reference sequence). J lost 4 bases, V lost 4 bases, and 7 bases had no gene match. This chain's CDR3 is CASSSGGGVYEQYF. CDR3 bases: TGTGCCAGCAGTTCCGGCGGGGGAGTTTACGAGCAGTACTTC.

This clonotype was observed a handful of times. This sequence joins TRBV3-1 and TRBJ2-1; 8 bases line up with TRBD2. V was pared by 8 bases and J by 6 bases, with 12 bases of the junction left unmatched. The CDR3 is 15 residues long. Per germline, CDR1 LGHDT and CDR2 YNNKEL (reference sequence). CDR3 sequence: CASSSGLVLFNEQFF. The CDR3 nucleotides read TGTGCCAGCTCCTCGGGACTAGTGTTATTCAATGAGCAGTTCTTC.